Shown below are 30 T cell receptor beta chains from a single sample sequenced in a study of long-term antiretroviral therapy in people with HIV. Samples were assayed with immunoSEQ v3.0 at survey level. Profiled with immunoSEQ multiplex PCR; TCRdb holds only in-frame clones, not every one. The sample contains under 30,000 clones, about four fifths of which appear only once. The sample in question was unsorted PBMCs, obtained 0.7 years before starting antiretroviral therapy. The receptors come from a man younger than 40 with HIV.

This chain's CDR3 is CASSESKGAGGYF. CDR3 nucleotides: TGCGCCAGCAGTGAGTCTAAGGGGGCAGGGGGGTACTTC. J is TRBJ2-7 and V is TRBV10-2; 7 bases match TRBD1. CDR3 length equals 13 residues. Germline trimming cut 0 bases from V and 12 bases from J; bases unmatched to any gene: 8. Germline V lookup: CDR1 WSHSY, CDR2 SAAADI.

The chain couples TRBV14 to TRBJ2-1; D unresolved. V was clipped by 0 bases and J by 5 bases, with 14 bases between them. CDR3 length: 16 residues. Germline V gives CDR1 SGHDN, CDR2 FVKESK. The CDR3 sequence is CASSQESQLFDNEQFF. The CDR3 DNA is TGTGCCAGCAGCCAAGAATCCCAGTTATTTGACAATGAGCAGTTCTTC.

The chain recombines TRBV30 with TRBJ2-1; 10 bases line up with TRBD2. The junction had 5 bases not matched to a gene; V was cut back by 0 bases and J by 6 bases. Per germline, CDR1 GTSNPN and CDR2 SVGIG (reference sequence). CDR3 length equals 15 residues. CDR3 sequence: CAWSVIAGGVNEQFF. In DNA, the CDR3 is TGTGCCTGGAGTGTTATAGCGGGAGGCGTCAATGAGCAGTTCTTC.

This rearrangement joins TRBV5-4 to TRBJ2-1; 13 positions match TRBD2. CDR1 is SGHNT and CDR2 is YYREEE in the germline V gene (reference sequence). V shed 5 bases and J 4 bases; nucleotides not matched to a gene: 3. This CDR3 contains 15 residues. The CDR3 DNA reads TGTGCCAGCAGGACTAGCGGGGGGAGATACAATGAGCAGTTCTTC. This sequence encodes CASRTSGGRYNEQFF.

The gene calls are TRBV2 and TRBJ2-7; D unresolved. Deletions cut 7 bases from V and 1 base from J, with 14 bases between. This CDR3 has 14 residues. Germline V CDR1 and CDR2: SNHLY, FYNNEI. CDR3 region: CASTPEWGSYEQYF. CDR3 nucleotides: TGTGCCAGCACCCCCGAATGGGGTTCCTACGAGCAGTACTTC.

The rearrangement joins TRBV5-1 to TRBJ2-2, with 14 bases identical to TRBD2. J was trimmed by 2 bases and V by 4 bases; bases with no gene match: 4. Germline CDR1 reads SGHRS; CDR2 reads YFSETQ. CDR3 length: 17 residues. For the CDR3, the DNA is TGCGCCAGCAGCGACGGGACTAGCGGGGGAAACACCGGGGAGCTGTTTTTT. Translating gives CASSDGTSGGNTGELFF.

The chain employs TRBV2 and TRBJ1-4; 7 nucleotides align to TRBD1. The J segment lost 3 bases and the V segment lost 8 bases, leaving 9 bases of the junction unmatched. CDR1 and CDR2 (germline): SNHLY, FYNNEI. This CDR3 has 15 amino acids. Written as DNA, the CDR3 is TGTGCCAGCGACCCAGGGGGGTATCCTAATGAAAAACTGTTTTTT. Protein product: CASDPGGYPNEKLFF.

This chain uses TRBV29-1 with TRBJ2-7; D might be TRBD2 (5 bases). With 6 bases removed from V and 4 bases from J, the gap between germline ends came to 10 bases. Germline V lookup: CDR1 SQVTM, CDR2 ANQGSEA. The CDR3 sequence is 11 residues long. CDR3 in amino acids: CSVVLGYEQYF. The CDR3 nucleotides are TGCAGCGTCGTACTAGGTTACGAGCAGTACTTC.

In nucleotides, the CDR3 is TGTGCCAGCAGTTATAGGGACAGTTACGAGCAGTACTTC. Its translation: CASSYRDSYEQYF. The rearrangement uses TRBV6-5 and TRBJ2-7; the match to TRBD1 covers 7 bases. The V gene end was trimmed by 3 bases and the J gene end by 4 bases; junction bases not matched to a gene: 3. Germline CDR1 reads MNHEY; CDR2 reads SVGAGI. This CDR3 spans 13 amino acids.

V and J are TRBV10-2 and TRBJ2-7; TRBD2 matches at 11 bases. Germline values: CDR1 WSHSY, CDR2 SAAADI. V shed 10 bases and J 1 base; nucleotides not matched to a gene: 3. CDR3 length: 13 residues. In DNA, the CDR3 is TGCGCCATCCGGACTAGCGGGTCCTACGAGCAGTACTTC. Amino acids: CAIRTSGSYEQYF.

The chain combines TRBV19 with TRBJ1-6; 10 bases fit TRBD1. Looked up from germline, CDR1 is LNHDA and CDR2 is SQIVND (reference sequence). The CDR3 covers 15 residues. V lost 6 bases to trimming and J lost 7 bases; unmatched junction nucleotides: 6. This chain's CDR3 is CASRAGTGENSPLHF. The CDR3 DNA sequence: TGTGCCAGTAGGGCCGGGACAGGGGAAAATTCACCCCTCCACTTT.

This clone was detected once. J is TRBJ2-3 and V is TRBV9; either TRBD1 or TRBD2 may supply D (6 bases each). CDR1 and CDR2 from the germline V gene are SGDLS and YYNGEE. The CDR3 is 15 residues long. Trimming left V 0 bases short and J 2 bases short, with 10 bases between. This chain's CDR3 is CASSVVGGLTDTQYF. The CDR3 region has the DNA TGTGCCAGCAGCGTAGTGGGGGGCCTCACAGATACGCAGTATTTT.

On this clone itself: One end of the junction is discordant with germline, which a read error may explain. J is TRBJ2-1 and V is TRBV5-3; TRBD2 agrees at 7 bases. TRBV5-3 is an ORF for which the function is uncertain. The CDR3 consists of 15 residues. The CDR3 nucleotides are TGTGCCAGCAGCTTGGGTCCGGGACTATACAATGAGCAGTTCTTC. This sequence encodes CASSLGPGLYNEQFF.

V is TRBV6-5 and J is TRBJ1-2, with a possible D match to TRBD1 (5 bases). This CDR3 contains 13 residues. The V gene's germline CDR1 is MNHEY and CDR2 SVGAGI. V was shortened by 6 bases and J by 7 bases, with 15 bases between the two germline ends. In DNA form, the CDR3 reads TGTGCCAGCAGCGCAGGGTTCCGGTTTGGCTACACCTTC. Residues: CASSAGFRFGYTF.

This chain uses TRBV7-8 with TRBJ1-5; D ambiguous. The CDR3 is made up of 14 amino acids. Germline V gives CDR1 SGHVS, CDR2 FQNEAQ. The V end was cut by 1 base, the J end by 7 bases, with 11 bases between. The CDR3 coding sequence is TGTGCCAGCAGCTTAGTCGGGGATAGGCAGCCCCAGCATTTT. Protein sequence: CASSLVGDRQPQHF.

The chain links TRBV9 to TRBJ2-6, with a tentative D call TRBD2 (5 bases). The CDR3 has 18 amino acids. Germline assignment: CDR1 SGDLS and CDR2 YYNGEE. Deletions cut 3 bases from V and 0 bases from J, with 16 bases between. This chain's CDR3 is CASSAVAGITSGANVLTF. The CDR3 DNA is TGTGCCAGCAGCGCCGTGGCCGGGATCACCTCTGGGGCCAACGTCCTGACTTTC.

This chain joins TRBV30 and TRBJ1-6, with 8 bases lining up with TRBD1. The CDR3 is 14 residues long. Germline CDR1 is GTSNPN and CDR2 is SVGIG (reference sequence). The J segment lost 10 bases and the V segment lost 3 bases, leaving 8 bases of the junction unmatched. Here the CDR3 DNA reads TGTGCCTGGAGGGATACAGGGGGGACGTCACCCCTCCACTTT. The encoded protein is CAWRDTGGTSPLHF. Complete variable domain (other parts from reference TRBV30 and TRBJ1-6): SQTIHQWPATLVQPVGSPLSLECTVEGTSNPNLYWYRQAAGRGLQLLFYSVGIGQISSEVPQNLSASRPQDRQFILSSKKLLLSDSGFYLCAWRDTGGTSPLHFGNGTRLTVT.

This chain uses TRBV27 with TRBJ1-2; no clear D gene. Germline V CDR1 and CDR2: MNHEY, SMNVEV (reference sequence). The CDR3 sequence is 17 residues long. V was pared by 5 bases and J by 8 bases, with 27 bases between. The CDR3 DNA reads TGTGCCAGCAGTCATTTAACGTCGTCGTCAGCAGAGAAAGGCTACACCTTC. Translating it yields CASSHLTSSSAEKGYTF.

J is TRBJ1-3 and V is TRBV6-1; no definite D call. Trimming removed 8 bases at V and 0 bases at J, with 8 bases between. This CDR3 has 13 amino acids. Germline lookup yields CDR1 MNHNS and CDR2 SASEGT. This CDR3 reads CASSAISGNTIYF. The CDR3 DNA is TGTGCCAGCTCGGCCATCTCTGGAAACACCATATATTTT.

The chain couples TRBV6-5 to TRBJ2-3, with 7 bases fitting TRBD2. Germline CDR1 reads MNHEY; CDR2 reads SVGAGI. V lost 4 bases to trimming and J lost 2 bases; unmatched junction nucleotides: 9. The CDR3 sequence is 16 residues long. CDR3 DNA: TGTGCCAGCAGTTCCCATACAGCGGGGTTCACAGATACGCAGTATTTT. Residues: CASSSHTAGFTDTQYF.

The chain carries TRBV7-3 and TRBJ1-2; TRBD1 aligns across 7 bases. V lost 5 bases to trimming and J lost 3 bases; unmatched junction nucleotides: 6. The CDR3 covers 14 residues. Germline CDR1 is SGHTA and CDR2 is FQGTGA. For the CDR3, the DNA is TGTGCCAGCAGCGCCCAGGGGGGGGACTATGGCTACACCTTC. This sequence encodes CASSAQGGDYGYTF.

The V gene is TRBV5-6, the J gene TRBJ2-2; possibly TRBD1 for D (6 bases). Trimming removed 4 bases at V and 1 base at J, with 17 bases between. The germline CDR1 and CDR2 sequences are SGHDT and YYEEEE. The CDR3 has 17 residues. The CDR3 loop is CASSLGPTGKNTGELFF. The CDR3 DNA sequence: TGTGCCAGCAGCCTAGGACCAACAGGGAAGAACACCGGGGAGCTGTTTTTT. Drawing the rest from reference TRBV5-6 and TRBJ2-2, the complete variable domain is DAGVTQSPTHLIKTRGQQVTLRCSPKSGHDTVSWYQQALGQGPQFIFQYYEEEERQRGNFPDRFSGHQFPNYSSELNVNALLLGDSALYLCASSLGPTGKNTGELFFGEGSRLTVL.

This clone appeared a few times. CDR3 in DNA: TGTGCCAGCAGCCAAGATAAGGCCTATGGCTACACCTTC. Translating it yields CASSQDKAYGYTF. V usage is TRBV4-2 and J usage is TRBJ1-2; the D is unclear. V was pared by 0 bases and J by 4 bases, with 6 bases between. The V gene's germline CDR1 is LGHNA and CDR2 YNFKEQ. The CDR3 runs 13 residues.

The chain is built from TRBV28 and TRBJ2-7; D is unclear. The germline CDR1 and CDR2 sequences are MDHEN and SYDVKM. The V end was cut by 5 bases, the J end by 0 bases, with 8 bases between. The CDR3 spans 13 residues. CDR3 nucleotide sequence: TGTGCCAGCAGTCCCCCTAGCTCCTACGAGCAGTACTTC. Encoded protein: CASSPPSSYEQYF.

This chain links TRBV6-1 with TRBJ2-2; 9 nucleotides match TRBD2. J gave up 4 bases and V 3 bases, and 6 bases lay outside the gene matches. Germline lookup yields CDR1 MNHNS and CDR2 SASEGT. CDR3 length equals 16 residues. CDR3 protein: CASSDGTSILTGELFF. CDR3 DNA sequence: TGTGCCAGCAGTGATGGGACTAGCATTCTCACCGGGGAGCTGTTTTTT.

CDR3 nucleotides: TGTGCCAGCAGCTGGGCAGGGGGCTCGTTCCTCCAATCCTACGAGCAGTACTTC. Encoded protein: CASSWAGGSFLQSYEQYF. The gene calls are TRBV13 and TRBJ2-7; TRBD1 matches at 8 bases. Trimming took 4 bases from V and 1 from J; bases not matched to a gene: 15. This CDR3 region has 18 residues. CDR1 PRHDT and CDR2 FYEKMQ come from the germline V gene (reference sequence).

The genes are TRBV9 and TRBJ2-7; 8 bases fit TRBD2. CDR3 length equals 15 residues. Germline lookup yields CDR1 SGDLS and CDR2 YYNGEE. V dropped 0 bases and J dropped 2; count of bases not matched to a gene: 4. The chain's CDR3 is CASSVAGGNTYEQYF. DNA of the CDR3: TGTGCCAGCAGCGTAGCGGGGGGGAACACCTACGAGCAGTACTTC.

The chain joins TRBV10-1 to TRBJ2-5; 8 nucleotides line up with TRBD1. Trimming at V came to 6 bases and at J to 2 bases, leaving 5 bases not matched to a gene. Germline CDR1 and CDR2: WNHNN and SYGVQD (reference sequence). The CDR3 runs 14 residues. CDR3 in amino acids: CASRDGTGQETQYF. The DNA of the CDR3 is TGCGCCAGCAGGGACGGGACAGGTCAAGAGACCCAGTACTTC.

The chain is built from TRBV7-6 and TRBJ2-7, with 8 bases identical to TRBD2. V gave up 5 bases and J gave up 4 bases; unmatched junction bases: 7. The germline V gene encodes CDR1 SGHVS and CDR2 FNYEAQ. This CDR3 spans 14 amino acids. The CDR3 nucleotides read TGTGCCAGCAGCGGCTCAACTAGCGGATACGAGCAGTACTTC. Translated: CASSGSTSGYEQYF.

The genes are TRBV5-1 and TRBJ2-3; D gene uncertain. The germline gives CDR1 SGHRS, CDR2 YFSETQ. This CDR3 is 13 amino acids long. Trimming removed 0 bases from V and 6 bases from J, with 8 bases in between. CDR3 sequence reads: CASSLGFGDTQYF. The CDR3 bases are TGCGCCAGCAGCTTGGGTTTCGGGGATACGCAGTATTTT.